The 26 T cell receptor beta chains below come from one sample, sequenced in a study of T cell responses to AZD1222 COVID-19 vaccine. Only in-frame clones appear in the TCRdb table, and some are missing; sequencing was by immunoSEQ multiplex PCR. The profile shows under 100,000 clones, approximately 85% of them singletons. Material: peripheral blood, obtained 28 days after the second AZD1222 dose. The receptors were gathered from an adult who received the AZD1222 COVID-19 vaccine.

V is TRBV7-3 and J is TRBJ1-1, with D perhaps TRBD1 (5 bases). This CDR3 comprises 13 residues. V lost 8 bases, J lost 1 base, and 11 bases lay in between. CDR1 and CDR2 (germline): SGHTA, FQGTGA. The CDR3 here is CASGANSNTEAFF. As DNA, the CDR3 is TGTGCCAGCGGGGCTAATTCGAACACTGAAGCTTTCTTT.

The chain recombines TRBV20-1 with TRBJ2-5, with D hard to call. The CDR3 runs 11 residues. V shed 3 bases and J shed 10 bases, with 12 bases lying between them. Germline V gives CDR1 DFQATT, CDR2 SNEGSKA (reference sequence). The CDR3 is CSASPDTRQYF. CDR3 sequence (DNA): TGCAGTGCTAGCCCAGACACCCGCCAGTACTTC.

This chain joins TRBV10-3 and TRBJ1-2, with D maybe TRBD1 (5 bases). Trimming took off 7 bases at V and 0 bases at J, with 12 bases between the two ends. The CDR3 length is 14 residues. From germline, CDR1 is ENHRY and CDR2 SYGVKD. The CDR3, as DNA: TGTGCCATCACGTCAGACAGCGCTAACTATGGCTACACCTTC. It specifies CAITSDSANYGYTF.

In its sample, this clone was seen once. The CDR3 is CASKDLGSTEAFF. Here the CDR3 DNA reads TGTGCCAGCAAAGACTTGGGTAGCACTGAAGCTTTCTTT. The chain uses TRBV28 and TRBJ1-1, with D unresolved. V shed 7 bases and J shed 4 bases, with 13 bases lying between them. Germline-derived CDR1 and CDR2 are MDHEN and SYDVKM. There are 13 residues in the CDR3.

The chain combines TRBV6-5 with TRBJ2-5, with D perhaps TRBD1 (6 bases). The CDR3 contains 15 residues. Trimming removed 2 bases at V and 2 bases at J, with 12 bases between. Germline lookup yields CDR1 MNHEY and CDR2 SVGAGI. For the CDR3, the DNA is TGTGCCAGCAGTTACGGTGGGACACTTCAAGAGACCCAGTACTTC. This codes for CASSYGGTLQETQYF.

CDR3 sequence reads: CASSQALAGVTDTQYF. CDR3 sequence (DNA): TGTGCCAGCAGCCAAGCACTAGCGGGGGTCACAGATACGCAGTATTTT. This chain links TRBV4-2 with TRBJ2-3; 11 bases map to TRBD2. J was trimmed by 2 bases and V by 1 base; bases with no gene match: 2. CDR3 length: 16 residues. Germline V gene lookup returns CDR1 LGHNA and CDR2 YNFKEQ.

This clone was counted between two and nine times. The chain recombines TRBV12-3 or TRBV12-4 with TRBJ2-2, with D maybe TRBD2 (5 bases). This CDR3 has 13 amino acids. The ends were cut back, 6 bases at V and 6 bases at J, with 11 bases in the middle. The CDR3 loop is CASRLSGSGELFF. CDR3 nucleotides: TGTGCCAGCAGACTATCGGGGTCCGGGGAGCTGTTTTTT.

The chain is built from TRBV3-1 (or the pseudogene TRBV3-2) and TRBJ1-3; a possible D gene is TRBD1 (5 bases). Looked up from germline, CDR1 is LGHDT and CDR2 is YNNKEL (reference sequence). The CDR3 length is 16 residues. The V gene lost 0 bases and the J gene lost 5 bases, with 14 bases spanning the gap. For the CDR3, the DNA is TGTGCCAGCAGCCAAGATTTGCGGGACGTCCGAAACACCATATATTTT. This sequence encodes CASSQDLRDVRNTIYF.

The chain has TRBV9 and TRBJ2-7; no clear D gene. CDR1 is SGDLS and CDR2 is YYNGEE in the germline V gene. V was shortened by 1 base and J by 5 bases, with 10 bases between the two germline ends. The CDR3 contains 13 residues. The chain's CDR3 is CASSVQPLDEQYF. The CDR3 DNA reads TGTGCCAGCAGCGTACAGCCGTTAGACGAGCAGTACTTC.

The chain is built from TRBV19 and TRBJ2-3, with 8 bases aligning to TRBD1. The CDR3 length is 15 residues. Germline trimming cut 3 bases from V and 6 bases from J; bases unmatched to any gene: 8. The germline V gene has CDR1 LNHDA and CDR2 SQIVND (reference sequence). For the CDR3, the DNA is TGTGCCAGTAGTATCGGAGACAGGGGTGGGGATACGCAGTATTTT. Translating it yields CASSIGDRGGDTQYF.

With regard to this clone: The identical CDR3 is also encoded by other nucleotide sequences in the sample. This chain joins TRBV24-1 and TRBJ1-2; D uncertain. The V end was cut by 7 bases, the J end by 3 bases, with 8 bases between. The germline V gene has CDR1 KGHDR and CDR2 SFDVKD. CDR3 length: 12 amino acids. In nucleotides, the CDR3 is TGTGCCACCAGCAGAGGTGACTATGGCTACACCTTC. Translation: CATSRGDYGYTF.

This clone was recorded once. This chain connects TRBV5-4 to TRBJ1-2; D uncertain. The CDR3 spans 15 residues. With 3 bases removed from V and 5 bases from J, the gap between germline ends came to 17 bases. Germline CDR1 is SGHNT and CDR2 is YYREEE (reference sequence). The CDR3 bases are TGTGCCAGCAGCTCCTCCGGGGTTGGATTATATGGCTACACCTTC. Residues: CASSSSGVGLYGYTF.

This clone came up once. The chain links TRBV7-2 to TRBJ2-1, with TRBD2 identical over 9 bases. The CDR3 is made up of 16 amino acids. The V segment lost 4 bases and the J segment 0 bases; nucleotides outside the gene matches: 4. Per the germline V gene, CDR1 is SGHTA and CDR2 is FQGNSA. CDR3 sequence (DNA): TGTGCCAGCAGCTACTCTAGCGGGGCCTCCTACAATGAGCAGTTCTTC. Protein product: CASSYSSGASYNEQFF.

The chain couples TRBV7-9 to TRBJ1-2, with 9 bases identical to TRBD1. V gave up 5 bases and J gave up 4 bases; unmatched junction bases: 11. Per the germline V gene, CDR1 is SEHNR and CDR2 is FQNEAQ (reference sequence). The CDR3 covers 16 residues. This CDR3 is CASSPSGTGLAYGYTF. The CDR3 region has the DNA TGTGCCAGCAGCCCAAGCGGGACAGGGCTTGCCTATGGCTACACCTTC.

The genes are TRBV4-3 and TRBJ2-1; D possibly corresponds to TRBD2 (6 bases). This CDR3 contains 14 residues. Germline V gene data show CDR1 as LGHNA and CDR2 as YSLEER. The V end lost 4 bases, the J end lost 6 bases, and 13 bases lay between the germline ends. The CDR3: CASSRIRDFNEQFF. CDR3 nucleotide sequence: TGCGCCAGCAGCCGTATCCGGGACTTCAATGAGCAGTTCTTC.

The chain employs TRBV9 and TRBJ1-6; 10 bases align to TRBD1. Germline-derived CDR1 and CDR2 are SGDLS and YYNGEE. The CDR3 is made up of 14 amino acids. V trimming: 0 bases; J trimming: 13 bases; junction bases outside the gene matches: 4. The CDR3 protein is CASSVGDRGSPLHF. The CDR3 region has the DNA TGTGCCAGCAGCGTAGGGGACAGGGGCTCCCCCCTCCACTTT.

This chain links TRBV28 with TRBJ2-6; 11 nucleotides agree with TRBD1. CDR3 size: 16 residues. Germline loops: CDR1 MDHEN, CDR2 SYDVKM. J gave up 1 base and V 8 bases, and 4 bases lay outside the gene matches. DNA of the CDR3: TGTGCCAGCGCGGGGACAGGGGGATCTGGGGCCAACGTCCTGACTTTC. It yields the protein CASAGTGGSGANVLTF.

The chain links TRBV11-2 to TRBJ1-4, with a tentative D call TRBD1 (5 bases). CDR3 size: 13 residues. The germline gives CDR1 SGHAT, CDR2 FQNNGV. V was clipped by 3 bases and J by 5 bases, with 7 bases between them. CDR3 sequence: CASSFSGNEKLFF. The CDR3 DNA is TGTGCCAGCAGCTTTTCAGGGAATGAAAAACTGTTTTTT. The full variable domain, completed using reference TRBV11-2 and TRBJ1-4, is EAGVAQSPRYKIIEKRQSVAFWCNPISGHATLYWYQQILGQGPKLLIQFQNNGVVDDSQLPKDRFSAERLKGVDSTLKIQPAKLEDSAVYLCASSFSGNEKLFFGSGTQLSVL.

The CDR3 region has the DNA TGCAGCGCAGAGCTACAGGGTGGCTATGGCTACACCTTC. Translated: CSAELQGGYGYTF. The chain employs TRBV29-1 and TRBJ1-2, with D possibly matching TRBD1 (6 bases). CDR3 size: 13 residues. CDR1 and CDR2 from the germline V gene are SQVTM and ANQGSEA. Trimming removed 7 bases at V and 4 bases at J, with 16 bases between. The variable domain in full, with the rest retrieved from reference TRBV29-1 and TRBJ1-2, is SAVISQKPSRDICQRGTSLTIQCQVDSQVTMMFWYRQQPGQSLTLIATANQGSEATYESGFVIDKFPISRPNLTFSTLTVSNMSPEDSSIYLCSAELQGGYGYTFGSGTRLTVV.

The chain carries TRBV5-1 and TRBJ2-1, with 12 nucleotides matching TRBD2. With 4 bases clipped from V and 4 bases from J, the junction kept 6 bases outside the gene matches. This CDR3 is built from 16 residues. Looked up from germline, CDR1 is SGHRS and CDR2 is YFSETQ. The CDR3 reads CASSPPTSGGYNEQFF. The CDR3 DNA is TGCGCCAGCAGCCCCCCCACTAGCGGGGGGTACAATGAGCAGTTCTTC.

As for this clone: The sample contains more than one DNA sequence encoding this CDR3. V is TRBV5-1 and J is TRBJ1-3; 7 bases fit TRBD1. CDR1 and CDR2 from the germline V gene are SGHRS and YFSETQ. V lost 3 bases, J lost 0 bases, and 6 bases stayed unmatched. This CDR3 region has 16 residues. CDR3 nucleotides: TGCGCCAGCAGCTCAGGACAGGAACCCTCTGGAAACACCATATATTTT. The encoded protein is CASSSGQEPSGNTIYF.

Relative to its sample, this clone is medium-sized (0.01 to 0.1%). A clone one base away is much larger, so this may be a read error. Other DNA sequences of this sample code for an identical CDR3. The rearrangement uses TRBV19 and TRBJ1-2, with D unresolved. The germline V gene encodes CDR1 LNHDA and CDR2 SQIVND (reference sequence). V was trimmed by 3 bases and J by 6 bases, leaving 11 bases between them. The CDR3 runs 13 residues. CDR3 in DNA: TGTGCCAGTAGTATGGGCCGGACGGATGGCTACACCTTC. It codes for CASSMGRTDGYTF. The full variable domain, in which reference TRBV19 and TRBJ1-2 provide the parts outside the CDR3, is DGGITQSPKYLFRKEGQNVTLSCEQNLNHDAMYWYRQDPGQGLRLIYYSQIVNDFQKGDIAEGYSVSREKKESFPLTVTSAQKNPTAFYLCASSMGRTDGYTFGSGTRLTVV.

This chain links TRBV19 with TRBJ1-6; 12 nucleotides line up with TRBD1. This CDR3 spans 17 amino acids. Trimming removed 6 bases from V and 8 bases from J; junction bases left unmatched: 11. Germline V gene data show CDR1 as LNHDA and CDR2 as SQIVND (reference sequence). The CDR3 protein is CASRSPAGTGGYSPLHF. The DNA of the CDR3 is TGTGCCAGTAGATCACCTGCCGGGACAGGGGGCTATTCACCCCTCCACTTT.

V gene TRBV28 combines with J gene TRBJ1-5; TRBD1 agrees at 9 bases. Germline V gives CDR1 MDHEN, CDR2 SYDVKM. There are 15 residues in the CDR3. J gave up 2 bases and V 6 bases, and 5 bases lay outside the gene matches. Here the CDR3 DNA reads TGTGCCAGCAGAAGACAGGGGGACGGCAATCAGCCCCAGCATTTT. This gives the protein CASRRQGDGNQPQHF.

This clone was seen once. V and J are TRBV29-1 and TRBJ2-4, with D possibly matching TRBD1 (5 bases). This CDR3 contains 15 residues. V lost 4 bases, J lost 0 bases, and 13 bases lay in between. Germline CDR1 SQVTM, CDR2 ANQGSEA. As DNA, the CDR3 is TGCAGCGTTGTGAAGGGGAATATAGCCAAAAACATTCAGTACTTC. Protein: CSVVKGNIAKNIQYF.

In DNA, the CDR3 is TGTGCCAGCATTGGCGTCTCTGGAAACACCATATATTTT. This encodes CASIGVSGNTIYF. The chain couples TRBV6-5 to TRBJ1-3; D not certain. The germline V and J ends were trimmed by 7 bases and 0 bases, with 7 bases remaining between them. CDR1 and CDR2 from the germline V gene are MNHEY and SVGAGI. CDR3 size: 13 residues.